The 6 T cell receptor beta chains listed next were all sequenced from one sample in a study of shared clonotypes between healthy human individuals. Naive CD8 cells lacked CD45RO and underwent positive selection for CCR7, leaving out terminally differentiated effector memory CD45RA+ cells. Sequenced by immunoSEQ multiplex PCR; TCRdb stores in-frame clones only, minus some. The repertoire holds roughly 2.1 million clones, with about 92% as singletons. The specimen was naive CD8+ T cells from PBMCs. Source of these receptors: a man aged 18-30 years in good health. Some clones in this sample may be carry-over from other donors' samples.

The chain links TRBV7-3 to TRBJ2-1; D uncertain. Trimming cost V 7 bases and J 3 bases, with 19 bases left between them. The CDR3 contains 16 residues. Germline assignment: CDR1 SGHTA and CDR2 FQGTGA. This chain's CDR3 is CASTSVPSPRYNEQFF. The CDR3 bases are TGTGCCAGCACTTCTGTCCCGTCCCCCCGCTACAATGAGCAGTTCTTC.

The chain recombines TRBV19 with TRBJ2-7; D is uncertain. The CDR3 consists of 15 residues. V shed 2 bases and J shed 7 bases, with 18 bases lying between them. Germline V CDR1 and CDR2: LNHDA, SQIVND (reference sequence). The CDR3, as DNA: TGTGCCAGTAGTATACGGTCGGAGCTTATGAGGGAGCAGTACTTC. As protein: CASSIRSELMREQYF.

The CDR3 sequence: CASTETPTSAPTDTQYF. CDR3 in DNA: TGCGCCAGCACCGAAACTCCGACTAGCGCCCCCACAGATACGCAGTATTTT. The chain carries TRBV5-1 and TRBJ2-3; 8 bases match TRBD2. The length of the CDR3 is 17 residues. J lost 2 bases, V lost 6 bases, and 14 bases had no gene match. Germline-derived CDR1 and CDR2 are SGHRS and YFSETQ.

The rearrangement uses TRBV29-1 and TRBJ1-2, with TRBD1 as a possible D gene (6 bases). CDR3 length equals 12 residues. The germline V and J ends were trimmed by 4 bases and 4 bases, with 10 bases remaining between them. Germline V CDR1 and CDR2: SQVTM, ANQGSEA. The CDR3 reads CSVAETGYGYTF. CDR3 sequence (DNA): TGCAGCGTTGCAGAGACAGGCTATGGCTACACCTTC.

This clone was seen a few times. CDR3 bases: TGTGCCAGCAGCTCCGCTGGAGGAGTCGACAGGGACTACGAGCAGTACTTC. Translated: CASSSAGGVDRDYEQYF. V gene TRBV7-9 combines with J gene TRBJ2-7; 7 bases map to TRBD1. The ends lost 4 bases at V and 3 bases at J; junction bases unmatched: 15. CDR3 length equals 17 residues. Germline V gene data show CDR1 as SEHNR and CDR2 as FQNEAQ (reference sequence).

The V call is TRBV15, the J call TRBJ1-1, with unresolved D. V lost 0 bases and J 0 bases, leaving 5 bases between the germline ends. CDR1 is LNHNV and CDR2 is YYDKDF in the germline V gene (reference sequence). The CDR3 is 14 amino acids. CDR3 sequence reads: CATSRDGMNTEAFF. DNA for the CDR3: TGTGCCACCAGCAGAGACGGCATGAACACTGAAGCTTTCTTT.